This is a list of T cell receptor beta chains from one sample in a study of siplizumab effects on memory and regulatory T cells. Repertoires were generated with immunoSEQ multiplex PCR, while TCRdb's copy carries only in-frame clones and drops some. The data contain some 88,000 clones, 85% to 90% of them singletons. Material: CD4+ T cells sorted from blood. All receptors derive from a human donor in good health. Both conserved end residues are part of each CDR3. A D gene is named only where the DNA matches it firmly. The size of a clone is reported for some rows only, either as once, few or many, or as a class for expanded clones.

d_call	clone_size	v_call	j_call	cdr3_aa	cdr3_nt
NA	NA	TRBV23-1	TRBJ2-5	CASSPVRGGGQETQYF	TGCGCCAGCAGTCCGGTAAGGGGAGGCGGGCAAGAGACCCAGTACTTC
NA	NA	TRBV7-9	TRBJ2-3	CASSLPLQTHSQDTQYF	TGTGCCAGCAGCTTACCCTTACAGACACACTCTCAAGATACGCAGTATTTT
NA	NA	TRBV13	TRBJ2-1	CASSFPWGEQFF	TGTGCCAGCAGCTTCCCCTGGGGAGAGCAGTTCTTC
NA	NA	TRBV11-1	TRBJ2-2	CASSPGSGANTGELFF	TGTGCCAGCAGCCCCGGGAGCGGAGCTAACACCGGGGAGCTGTTTTTT
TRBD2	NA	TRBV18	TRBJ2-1	CASSAGLAGGLGNEQFF	TGTGCCAGCTCAGCGGGACTAGCGGGAGGGCTCGGGAATGAGCAGTTCTTC
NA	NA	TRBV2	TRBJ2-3	CASRLRTDTQYF	TGTGCCAGCAGGCTCCGTACTGATACGCAGTATTTT
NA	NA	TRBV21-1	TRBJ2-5	CASSKATSSLETQYF	TGTGCCAGCAGCAAAGCAACTAGCAGTCTGGAGACCCAGTACTTC
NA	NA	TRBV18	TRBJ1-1	CASSRSLNTEAFF	TGTGCCAGCTCACGTAGTCTGAACACTGAAGCTTTCTTT
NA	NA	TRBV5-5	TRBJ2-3	CASSLPQSTTDTQYF	TGTGCCAGCAGCTTGCCCCAATCAACCACAGATACGCAGTATTTT
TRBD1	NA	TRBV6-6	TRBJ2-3	CASNPGTGRTDTQYF	TGTGCCAGCAACCCCGGGACAGGGCGCACAGATACGCAGTATTTT
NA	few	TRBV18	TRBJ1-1	CASSPPGLENTEAFF	TGTGCCAGCTCACCACCGGGTCTAGAGAACACTGAAGCTTTCTTT
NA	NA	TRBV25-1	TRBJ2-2	CATQQGISGELFF	TGTGCCACCCAGCAGGGGATTAGCGGGGAGCTGTTTTTT
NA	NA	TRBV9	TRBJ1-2	CASSSRETSRYGYTF	TGTGCCAGCAGCTCCCGGGAGACAAGCCGGTATGGCTACACCTTC
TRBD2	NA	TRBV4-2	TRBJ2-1	CASSHSLTSGRAHEQFF	TGTGCCAGCAGCCATTCACTGACTAGCGGGAGGGCCCATGAGCAGTTCTTC
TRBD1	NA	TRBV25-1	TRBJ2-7	CASSLTGSEQYF	TGTGCCAGCAGCCTGACAGGGTCCGAGCAGTACTTC
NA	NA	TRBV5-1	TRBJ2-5	CASSLGGQETQYF	TGCGCCAGCAGCCTTGGGGGGCAAGAGACCCAGTACTTC
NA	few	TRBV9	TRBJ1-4	CASSVTGTTNEKLFF	TGTGCCAGCAGCGTCACCGGGACGACTAATGAAAAACTGTTTTTT
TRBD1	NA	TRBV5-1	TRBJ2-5	CASSLRTGPETQYF	TGCGCCAGCAGCTTACGGACAGGGCCCGAGACCCAGTACTTC
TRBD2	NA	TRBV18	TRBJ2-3	CASSPPSGGITDTQYF	TGTGCCAGCTCACCCCCTAGCGGGGGAATCACAGATACGCAGTATTTT
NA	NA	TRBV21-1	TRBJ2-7	CASSKASYGPIYEQYF	TGTGCCAGCAGCAAAGCGTCTTACGGACCGATCTACGAGCAGTACTTC
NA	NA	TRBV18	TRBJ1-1	CAGLTGNTEAFF	TGTGCCGGATTGACGGGAAACACTGAAGCTTTCTTT
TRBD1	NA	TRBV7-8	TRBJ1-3	CASSLGTGEWGTIYF	TGTGCCAGCAGCTTAGGGACAGGGGAGTGGGGGACCATATATTTT
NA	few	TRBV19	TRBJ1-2	CASSIVGGTYGYTF	TGTGCCAGTAGTATAGTTGGGGGGACCTATGGCTACACCTTC